One and the same sample provided the 15 T cell receptor beta chains below, sequenced in a study of T-cell memory formation after mild COVID-19. TCRdb used MiXCR to reprocess the 5' RACE reads, holding one entry per CDR3 protein. There are fewer than 250,000 distinct CDR3 sequences in the sample; about 10% occur only once, and under 3.5% lies in the top ten. Sequencing was carried out using PBMCs or a T cell subset sorted from them (not recorded which). Receptor source: a man aged 18 to 35 who had mild COVID-19 (a few samples of this study predate the infection). Cell type and time point are not known.

The V gene is TRBV7-8, the J gene TRBJ1-6; a weak D match, TRBD1 (5 bases). V was cut by 3 bases and J by 5 bases, with 11 bases left in between. This CDR3 is 15 amino acids long. The V gene's germline CDR1 is SGHVS and CDR2 FQNEAQ. The DNA for the CDR3 is TGTGCCAGCAGCTTCGGCAGGGATCATAATTCACCCCTCCACTTT. Translated, it gives CASSFGRDHNSPLHF.

The chain carries TRBV24-1 and TRBJ2-4; 7 bases align to TRBD1. CDR1 is KGHDR and CDR2 is SFDVKD in the germline V gene. This CDR3 contains 14 residues. The ends lost 5 bases at V and 8 bases at J; junction bases unmatched: 8. CDR3 nucleotide sequence: TGTGCCACCAGTGCCACAGGGGTAGGGGACATTCAGTACTTC. The encoded protein is CATSATGVGDIQYF.

The J gene is TRBJ2-2, the V gene TRBV3-1; D might be TRBD2 (5 bases). The CDR3 has 16 amino acids. V was cut by 3 bases and J by 0 bases, with 11 bases left in between. Germline assignment: CDR1 LGHDT and CDR2 YNNKEL (reference sequence). The CDR3 loop reads CASSQDGLSNTGELFF. CDR3 DNA sequence: TGTGCCAGCAGCCAGGACGGACTGTCGAACACCGGGGAGCTGTTTTTT.

The V and J genes are TRBV6-2 or TRBV6-3 and TRBJ1-1; D unresolved. Germline V gene data show CDR1 as MNHEY and CDR2 as SVGEGT. This CDR3 spans 14 amino acids. Trimming removed 0 bases from V and 1 base from J, with 6 bases in between. In DNA form, the CDR3 reads TGTGCCAGCAGTTACTCCCGGAGGAACACTGAAGCTTTCTTT. Amino acids: CASSYSRRNTEAFF.

This clonotype showed up just a few times. The CDR3 protein is CASSVVSGNEKLFF. CDR3 DNA sequence: TGTGCCAGCAGTGTCGTGTCCGGGAATGAAAAACTGTTTTTT. The V call is TRBV2, the J call TRBJ1-4; D is unresolved. In germline, CDR1 is SNHLY, CDR2 FYNNEI. Deletions cut 4 bases from V and 5 bases from J, with 11 bases between. The CDR3 runs to 14 residues.

This clonotype has a handful of counts. The rearrangement uses TRBV4-1 and TRBJ2-5, with 7 bases fitting TRBD1. Germline CDR1 and CDR2: MGHRA and YSYEKL. The J segment lost 2 bases and the V segment lost 3 bases, leaving 15 bases of the junction unmatched. CDR3 length: 18 amino acids. The CDR3 sequence is CASSQGPTGSISQETQYF. The CDR3 DNA follows: TGCGCCAGCAGCCAGGGCCCGACAGGGTCGATCTCTCAAGAGACCCAGTACTTC.

The rearrangement uses TRBV5-1 and TRBJ2-7; 8 nucleotides align to TRBD1. Germline V CDR1 and CDR2: SGHRS, YFSETQ. V trimming: 5 bases; J trimming: 6 bases; junction bases outside the gene matches: 7. This CDR3 region has 13 residues. CDR3 region: CASRAQGAGEQYF. CDR3 DNA sequence: TGCGCCAGCAGGGCCCAGGGGGCGGGCGAGCAGTACTTC.

This clonotype occurred many times. The genes are TRBV4-3 and TRBJ1-1; D perhaps matches TRBD1 (5 bases). V dropped 0 bases and J dropped 1 base, with 12 bases sitting between them. The CDR3 runs 16 residues. Germline CDR1 LGHNA, CDR2 YSLEER. CDR3 protein: CASSQDPQGANTEAFF. The CDR3 coding sequence is TGCGCCAGCAGCCAAGATCCCCAGGGAGCGAACACTGAAGCTTTCTTT.

The sample holds many counts of this clonotype. J is TRBJ2-5 and V is TRBV7-2; no clear D. The CDR3 spans 14 residues. Trimming left V 3 bases short and J 5 bases short, with 13 bases between. Germline CDR1 is SGHTA and CDR2 is FQGNSA. Here the CDR3 DNA reads TGTGCCAGCAGCTTCCGGAGCCCGGTGGAGACCCAGTACTTC. It encodes CASSFRSPVETQYF.

Only a few counts were recorded for this clonotype. The rearrangement uses TRBV3-1 and TRBJ2-1; no firm D call. V was trimmed by 4 bases and J by 9 bases, leaving 16 bases between them. Germline lookup yields CDR1 LGHDT and CDR2 YNNKEL (reference sequence). This CDR3 is 14 amino acids long. CDR3 nucleotides: TGTGCCAGCAGCCCCAGGCACCTCCTCAGTGAGCAGTTCTTC. It codes for CASSPRHLLSEQFF.

The rearrangement links TRBV4-2 to TRBJ1-1; D gene uncertain. The ends were cut back, 1 base at V and 8 bases at J, with 5 bases in the middle. There are 11 residues in the CDR3. Germline values: CDR1 LGHNA, CDR2 YNFKEQ. CDR3 in amino acids: CASSQGLEAFF. In DNA, the CDR3 is TGTGCCAGCAGCCAAGGGCTCGAAGCTTTCTTT.

This clonotype was seen at least ten times. The V call is TRBV7-2, the J call TRBJ2-1; D not certain. CDR3 length: 14 amino acids. V lost 5 bases to trimming and J lost 0 bases, with 8 bases between them. Germline V gives CDR1 SGHTA, CDR2 FQGNSA. CDR3 DNA: TGTGCCAGCAGCCTCGAGTCCTCCTACAATGAGCAGTTCTTC. The encoded protein is CASSLESSYNEQFF.

In nucleotides, the CDR3 is TGCGCCAGCAGCTTCCGACAGGGGGTATACGAGCAGTACTTC. This codes for CASSFRQGVYEQYF. The gene calls are TRBV5-1 and TRBJ2-7; 9 bases are a match to TRBD1. The CDR3 is 14 amino acids. V lost 2 bases, J lost 4 bases, and 4 bases stayed unmatched. CDR1 is SGHRS and CDR2 is YFSETQ in the germline V gene.

The chain joins TRBV7-7 to TRBJ2-5, with D possibly TRBD2 on 7 matching bases. V was trimmed by 4 bases and J by 4 bases, leaving 16 bases between them. Germline V CDR1 and CDR2: SSHAT, FNYEAQ (reference sequence). This CDR3 comprises 15 residues. CDR3 nucleotide sequence: TGTGCCAGCAGCTCTGGACTAGAGGGGGGAGAGACCCAGTACTTC. It specifies CASSSGLEGGETQYF.

The rearrangement joins TRBV10-3 to TRBJ2-7; D is tentatively TRBD1 or TRBD2 (5 bases each). Germline V lookup: CDR1 ENHRY, CDR2 SYGVKD. The CDR3 sequence is 15 residues long. Between the trimmed V and J ends, which lost 3 bases and 6 bases, there was a span of 18 bases. The CDR3 sequence: CAISDGGRSHSEQYV. CDR3 DNA sequence: TGTGCCATCAGTGATGGGGGAAGATCCCACTCCGAGCAGTACGTC.